These T cell receptor beta chains were read from a single sample in a study of T cell repertoires in cytomegalovirus infection. One entry per CDR3 protein results from TCRdb running MiXCR on the reads. This table holds hundreds of thousands of distinct CDR3 sequences, around 31% found once. No antigen has been assigned to these receptors. The sequencing used cultured PBMCs, collected from culture after CMV antigen stimulation. These receptors all stem from a human donor in good health (CMV status not recorded). Some clones in this sample may be carry-over from other donors' samples. CDR3s include the opening cysteine and the closing phenylalanine or tryptophan. The D gene is left open where the match is weak. Size is stated for part of the rows, as once, few or many counts, or as a class when the clone is expanded.

D gene: -; V gene: TRBV7-2; J gene: TRBJ1-3; clone size: many; CDR3 DNA: TGTGCCAGCAGCTTGGGAGGGGATGGAAACACCATATATTTT; CDR3 protein: CASSLGGDGNTIYF
D gene: TRBD1; V gene: TRBV20-1; J gene: TRBJ2-7; clone size: few; CDR3 DNA: TGCAGTGCTAGAGATCGGACAGGTTCCTACGAGCAGTACTTC; CDR3 protein: CSARDRTGSYEQYF
D gene: -; V gene: TRBV12-5; J gene: TRBJ1-1; clone size: -; CDR3 DNA: TGTGCTAGTGGTTTATCCCCAGGGGACACTGAAGCTTTCTTT; CDR3 protein: CASGLSPGDTEAFF
D gene: TRBD2; V gene: TRBV7-9; J gene: TRBJ2-5; clone size: few; CDR3 DNA: TGTGCCAGCAGCCCCGGGACTAGCGGGGGTCAAGAGACCCAGTACTTC; CDR3 protein: CASSPGTSGGQETQYF
D gene: TRBD1; V gene: TRBV7-2; J gene: TRBJ1-2; clone size: many; CDR3 DNA: TGTGCCAGCAGCTTAATGGGACAGGGCTATGGCTACACCTTC; CDR3 protein: CASSLMGQGYGYTF
D gene: -; V gene: TRBV27; J gene: TRBJ2-7; clone size: few; CDR3 DNA: TGTGCCAGCAGTTTAGTCGGGGAAGGGTACGAGCAGTACTTC; CDR3 protein: CASSLVGEGYEQYF
D gene: -; V gene: TRBV7-8; J gene: TRBJ2-7; clone size: -; CDR3 DNA: TGTGTCAGCAGCTTCATAGCGAGCTCCTACGAGCAGTACTTC; CDR3 protein: CVSSFIASSYEQYF
D gene: TRBD2; V gene: TRBV6-1; J gene: TRBJ2-7; clone size: -; CDR3 DNA: TGTGCCAGCAGTGTCATAGCGGGGGTGACCTACGAGCAGTACTTC; CDR3 protein: CASSVIAGVTYEQYF
D gene: TRBD1; V gene: TRBV7-8; J gene: TRBJ2-5; clone size: -; CDR3 DNA: TGTGCCAGCAGCCAGTACAGGGGGCGGTTAGAGACCCAGTACTTC; CDR3 protein: CASSQYRGRLETQYF
D gene: -; V gene: TRBV12-3/TRBV12-4; J gene: TRBJ2-7; clone size: few; CDR3 DNA: TGTGCCAGCAGAAGGGGGGAGAGAGAGCAGTACTTC; CDR3 protein: CASRRGEREQYF
D gene: TRBD2; V gene: TRBV7-9; J gene: TRBJ2-1; clone size: -; CDR3 DNA: TGTGCCAGCAGCACACCCAGGACTAGCGGGAGTAATGAGCAGTTCTTC; CDR3 protein: CASSTPRTSGSNEQFF
D gene: -; V gene: TRBV5-5; J gene: TRBJ1-1; clone size: few; CDR3 DNA: TGTGCCAGCACCCTCGGAGGGGGATCTGAAGCTTTCTTT; CDR3 protein: CASTLGGGSEAFF
D gene: TRBD2; V gene: TRBV19; J gene: TRBJ2-1; clone size: -; CDR3 DNA: TGTGCCAGTAGTATTAGCGGGGGAGCCTTCAATGAGCAGTTCTTC; CDR3 protein: CASSISGGAFNEQFF
D gene: -; V gene: TRBV7-9; J gene: TRBJ1-2; clone size: -; CDR3 DNA: TGTGCCAGCAGCTTAGGCGGTTATAAGGGGAAAGTCCGTATAGAAGGCTACACCTTC; CDR3 protein: CASSLGGYKGKVRIEGYTF
D gene: -; V gene: TRBV20-1; J gene: TRBJ2-1; clone size: -; CDR3 DNA: TGCAGTGCAAAGCCCTACAATGAGCAGTTCTTC; CDR3 protein: CSAKPYNEQFF
D gene: -; V gene: TRBV7-2; J gene: TRBJ1-3; clone size: -; CDR3 DNA: TGTGCCAGCAGCGTGGGGGTCTCTGGAAACACCATATATTTT; CDR3 protein: CASSVGVSGNTIYF
D gene: TRBD1; V gene: TRBV6-5; J gene: TRBJ1-2; clone size: -; CDR3 DNA: TGTGCCACCGGGCTAGGACAGGGGAATGGCTACACCTTC; CDR3 protein: CATGLGQGNGYTF
D gene: -; V gene: TRBV12-3/TRBV12-4; J gene: TRBJ2-7; clone size: -; CDR3 DNA: TGTGCCAGCAGTCCCCGTGGAGGCCGAGAGCAGTACTTC; CDR3 protein: CASSPRGGREQYF
D gene: -; V gene: TRBV6-2/TRBV6-3; J gene: TRBJ1-5; clone size: few; CDR3 DNA: TGTGCCAGCAGTTATGCAGGACACAGTGTGTCTTTTAATCAGCCCCAGCATTTT; CDR3 protein: CASSYAGHSVSFNQPQHF
D gene: TRBD1; V gene: TRBV6-1; J gene: TRBJ2-5; clone size: -; CDR3 DNA: TGTGCCAGCAGTGAATACCGGGACAGACATTACTTC; CDR3 protein: CASSEYRDRHYF
D gene: -; V gene: TRBV18; J gene: TRBJ1-2; clone size: few; CDR3 DNA: TGTGCCAGCTCACCGGAAGGGTTTTCTGGCTACACCTTC; CDR3 protein: CASSPEGFSGYTF
D gene: -; V gene: TRBV7-2; J gene: TRBJ2-5; clone size: -; CDR3 DNA: TGTGCCAGCGGCGGGACGAATAAAGAGACCCAGTACTTC; CDR3 protein: CASGGTNKETQYF
D gene: -; V gene: TRBV20-1; J gene: TRBJ2-1; clone size: -; CDR3 DNA: TGCAGTGCCACTCATCGCGAGCAGTTCTTC; CDR3 protein: CSATHREQFF
D gene: -; V gene: TRBV7-2; J gene: TRBJ2-7; clone size: many; CDR3 DNA: TGTGCCAGCAGCCGACGACAGAGTTCCTACGAGCAGTACTTC; CDR3 protein: CASSRRQSSYEQYF
D gene: -; V gene: TRBV29-1; J gene: TRBJ1-2; clone size: -; CDR3 DNA: TGCAGCGTTCGCAATTCCCTCTATGGCTACACCTTC; CDR3 protein: CSVRNSLYGYTF
D gene: -; V gene: TRBV7-7; J gene: TRBJ1-1; clone size: -; CDR3 DNA: TGTGCCAGCAGCGAGGGCGTGAACACTGAAGCTTTCTTT; CDR3 protein: CASSEGVNTEAFF
D gene: TRBD2; V gene: TRBV6-2/TRBV6-3; J gene: TRBJ2-1; clone size: few; CDR3 DNA: TGTGCCAGCAGTTACTTCGGGGGGGTTGAGCAGTTCTTC; CDR3 protein: CASSYFGGVEQFF
D gene: -; V gene: TRBV7-2; J gene: TRBJ1-4; clone size: -; CDR3 DNA: TGTGCCAGCAGCTTCCTGGCAGGGAATGAAAAACTGTTTTTT; CDR3 protein: CASSFLAGNEKLFF
D gene: -; V gene: TRBV11-2; J gene: TRBJ1-1; clone size: few; CDR3 DNA: TGTGCCAGCAGCTTAAGACGAGTGAACACTGAAGCTTTCTTT; CDR3 protein: CASSLRRVNTEAFF
D gene: -; V gene: TRBV4-2; J gene: TRBJ1-4; clone size: -; CDR3 DNA: TGTGCCAGCAGCCAACAAACCCCTGGGGGGGGTGAAAAACTGTTTTTT; CDR3 protein: CASSQQTPGGGEKLFF
D gene: -; V gene: TRBV27; J gene: TRBJ1-2; clone size: -; CDR3 DNA: TGTGCCAGCAGTTTTCTCCCTTTACCGGACCCCAACTATGGCTACACCTTC; CDR3 protein: CASSFLPLPDPNYGYTF
D gene: TRBD2; V gene: TRBV30; J gene: TRBJ2-7; clone size: few; CDR3 DNA: TGTGCCTGGAGTCTAGGGACTAGTCTCGACGAGCAGTACTTC; CDR3 protein: CAWSLGTSLDEQYF
D gene: -; V gene: TRBV2; J gene: TRBJ1-2; clone size: few; CDR3 DNA: TGTGCCAGCAGTGGTGGCAGGTTCTATGGCTACACCTTC; CDR3 protein: CASSGGRFYGYTF
D gene: TRBD2; V gene: TRBV6-2/TRBV6-3; J gene: TRBJ2-7; clone size: -; CDR3 DNA: TGTGCCAGCAGTGGACTAGCGGGAGGCAACGAGCAGTACTTC; CDR3 protein: CASSGLAGGNEQYF
D gene: TRBD2; V gene: TRBV7-2; J gene: TRBJ2-7; clone size: many; CDR3 DNA: TGTGCCAGCAGCTTTCGACTAGCGGGAGCACAGTACTTC; CDR3 protein: CASSFRLAGAQYF
D gene: -; V gene: TRBV3-1; J gene: TRBJ2-1; clone size: -; CDR3 DNA: TGTGCCAGCAGCCAAGATCTACTAGGTTCCAATGAGCAGTTCTTC; CDR3 protein: CASSQDLLGSNEQFF
D gene: -; V gene: TRBV12-5; J gene: TRBJ2-1; clone size: -; CDR3 DNA: TGTGCTAGTGGTTTGGCTAAGCAGGGATTATACAATGAGCAGTTCTTC; CDR3 protein: CASGLAKQGLYNEQFF
D gene: -; V gene: TRBV4-1; J gene: TRBJ1-4; clone size: -; CDR3 DNA: TGCGCCAGCAGCCAAGTGGGGTATGGGCCATCGGCGAAAGAAAAACTGTTTTTT; CDR3 protein: CASSQVGYGPSAKEKLFF
D gene: -; V gene: TRBV19; J gene: TRBJ2-5; clone size: -; CDR3 DNA: TGTGCCAGTAGTACCCAGTCAGGGAGAGGAGAGACCCAGTACTTC; CDR3 protein: CASSTQSGRGETQYF
D gene: TRBD1; V gene: TRBV28; J gene: TRBJ2-1; clone size: -; CDR3 DNA: TGTGCCAGCAACACACAGGGGTTGAATGAGCAGTTCTTC; CDR3 protein: CASNTQGLNEQFF
D gene: -; V gene: TRBV12-3/TRBV12-4; J gene: TRBJ1-3; clone size: -; CDR3 DNA: TGTGCCAGCAGTAAGACAGGAACTTTCTCTGGAAACACCATATATTTT; CDR3 protein: CASSKTGTFSGNTIYF
D gene: TRBD2; V gene: TRBV11-3; J gene: TRBJ2-1; clone size: -; CDR3 DNA: TGTGCCAGCAGCTTAGGGTATAGCGGGAGCCGTTACAATGAGCAGTTCTTC; CDR3 protein: CASSLGYSGSRYNEQFF
D gene: -; V gene: TRBV7-9; J gene: TRBJ1-2; clone size: -; CDR3 DNA: TGTGCCAGCAGCGCCACGGACGGGGATGGCTACACCTTC; CDR3 protein: CASSATDGDGYTF
D gene: -; V gene: TRBV12-3/TRBV12-4; J gene: TRBJ1-4; clone size: many; CDR3 DNA: TGTGCCAGCACCAAACGGGGGGCAGCAACTAATGAAAAACTGTTTTTT; CDR3 protein: CASTKRGAATNEKLFF
D gene: -; V gene: TRBV12-3/TRBV12-4; J gene: TRBJ2-7; clone size: few; CDR3 DNA: TGTGCCAGCAGCCTGGTCCACGAGCAGTACTTC; CDR3 protein: CASSLVHEQYF
D gene: TRBD2; V gene: TRBV11-2; J gene: TRBJ2-2; clone size: few; CDR3 DNA: TGTGCCAGCAGCCTAGGGACTAGCGGGAGATACACCGGGGAGCTGTTTTTT; CDR3 protein: CASSLGTSGRYTGELFF
D gene: TRBD2; V gene: TRBV7-2; J gene: TRBJ2-5; clone size: many; CDR3 DNA: TGTGCCAGCAGTCCCCGGGGGGTCAGGGAGACCCAGTACTTC; CDR3 protein: CASSPRGVRETQYF
D gene: -; V gene: TRBV7-9; J gene: TRBJ2-5; clone size: -; CDR3 DNA: TGTGCCAGCAGCTTAACGCGGGTGGGTCAAGAGACCCAGTACTTC; CDR3 protein: CASSLTRVGQETQYF
D gene: -; V gene: TRBV18; J gene: TRBJ1-5; clone size: -; CDR3 DNA: TGTGCCAGCTCCCCTTATCCCGGACAAATCAATCAGCCCCAGCATTTT; CDR3 protein: CASSPYPGQINQPQHF
D gene: TRBD1; V gene: TRBV7-9; J gene: TRBJ2-5; clone size: few; CDR3 DNA: TGTGCCAGCAGCTTAGAGGGGGCAAGAAAGACCCAGTACTTC; CDR3 protein: CASSLEGARKTQYF
D gene: -; V gene: TRBV15; J gene: TRBJ2-5; clone size: -; CDR3 DNA: TGTGCCACCAGCAGGTGGGACATGGAACAAGAGACCCAGTACTTC; CDR3 protein: CATSRWDMEQETQYF
D gene: -; V gene: TRBV7-2; J gene: TRBJ2-7; clone size: many; CDR3 DNA: TGTGCCAGCAGCCGGAGAGGGGATGGATCCTACGAGCAGTACTTC; CDR3 protein: CASSRRGDGSYEQYF
D gene: TRBD2; V gene: TRBV7-8; J gene: TRBJ2-1; clone size: few; CDR3 DNA: TGTGCCAGCAGCCACCCGGGACTAGCGGACAATGAGCAGTTCTTC; CDR3 protein: CASSHPGLADNEQFF
D gene: -; V gene: TRBV27; J gene: TRBJ2-5; clone size: -; CDR3 DNA: TGTGCCAGCAGTTTCGGCTCGGCCCAAGAGACCCAGTACTTC; CDR3 protein: CASSFGSAQETQYF
D gene: -; V gene: TRBV7-2; J gene: TRBJ2-1; clone size: few; CDR3 DNA: TGTGCCAGCAGACCCGACTTCGGCTCCTACAATGAGCAGTTCTTC; CDR3 protein: CASRPDFGSYNEQFF
D gene: -; V gene: TRBV27; J gene: TRBJ1-5; clone size: -; CDR3 DNA: TGTGCCAGCAGCTTTGGTAGGACGGATCTTTGGCCCCAGCATTTT; CDR3 protein: CASSFGRTDLWPQHF
D gene: -; V gene: TRBV6-1; J gene: TRBJ1-4; clone size: -; CDR3 DNA: TGTGCCAGCAGTGAACGGGGGGCAACTAATGAAAAACTGTTTTTT; CDR3 protein: CASSERGATNEKLFF
D gene: -; V gene: TRBV6-2/TRBV6-3; J gene: TRBJ2-1; clone size: -; CDR3 DNA: TGTGCCAGCACCCCTCGGGACTACAATGAGCAGTTCTTC; CDR3 protein: CASTPRDYNEQFF
D gene: -; V gene: TRBV6-1; J gene: TRBJ1-1; clone size: few; CDR3 DNA: TGTGCCAGCAGACCCCCCTGGGGAGGGGCAACTGAAGCTTTCTTT; CDR3 protein: CASRPPWGGATEAFF
D gene: -; V gene: TRBV6-6; J gene: TRBJ1-5; clone size: -; CDR3 DNA: TGTGCCAGCACGGCCACAGGTTTGGGGAACAGGCCCCAGCATTTT; CDR3 protein: CASTATGLGNRPQHF